The rows below give T cell receptor beta chains drawn from one sample of a study of OX40 agonist ivuxolimab in advanced cancers. Sequencing used immunoSEQ multiplex PCR; TCRdb keeps in-frame clones, though not all of them. Of 60,000 to 75,000 clones in the sample, roughly 84% were seen once. This sample comprised CD4+ or CD8+ T cells sorted from blood, obtained in a trial of the OX40 agonist ivuxolimab. These receptors were obtained from an adult with an advanced solid tumor such as melanoma, head and neck, liver or kidney cancer. CDR3s include the opening cysteine and the closing phenylalanine or tryptophan. D genes are given only for firm matches. Size is omitted from some rows. Given values are once, few, many or a class for expanded clones.

j_gene | v_gene | d_gene | abundance | CDR3aa | CDR3nt
TRBJ1-1 | TRBV13 | NA | NA | CASSLPPSGTEAFF | TGTGCCAGCAGCCTTCCGCCATCGGGAACTGAAGCTTTCTTT
TRBJ2-7 | TRBV28 | TRBD1 | NA | CASSLSGQGEHEQYF | TGTGCCAGCAGTTTGTCCGGACAGGGGGAACACGAGCAGTACTTC
TRBJ1-6 | TRBV30 | NA | once | CAWSVEGRGNNSPLHF | TGTGCCTGGAGTGTAGAAGGCCGTGGTAATAATTCACCCCTCCACTTT
TRBJ2-5 | TRBV7-6 | NA | NA | CASSSGGTSQETQYF | TGTGCCAGCAGCTCCGGGGGGACATCTCAAGAGACCCAGTACTTC
TRBJ2-7 | TRBV28 | TRBD1 | NA | CASTRADRTYEQYF | TGTGCCAGCACCCGCGCGGACAGGACCTACGAGCAGTACTTC
TRBJ1-2 | TRBV11-2 | NA | NA | CASSFGQYGYTF | TGTGCCAGCAGCTTCGGACAGTATGGCTACACCTTC
TRBJ2-5 | TRBV27 | NA | NA | CASSFHTQETQYF | TGTGCCAGCAGTTTCCACACACAAGAGACCCAGTACTTC
TRBJ2-2 | TRBV10-3 | TRBD1 | NA | CAIKSGTGNTGELFF | TGTGCCATCAAATCAGGGACAGGGAACACCGGGGAGCTGTTTTTT
TRBJ2-5 | TRBV6-5 | NA | NA | CASSVRGRETQYF | TGTGCCAGCAGTGTCCGGGGGCGGGAGACCCAGTACTTC
TRBJ2-1 | TRBV27 | TRBD2 | NA | CASRPSGRPEQFF | TGTGCCAGCAGGCCTAGCGGGAGACCGGAGCAGTTCTTC
TRBJ1-1 | TRBV21-1 | NA | NA | CASSSRRTGGEVNTEAFF | TGTGCCAGCAGCTCTCGACGGACAGGGGGCGAGGTGAACACTGAAGCTTTCTTT
TRBJ1-4 | TRBV4-3 | NA | NA | CASRYRQDRTNEKLFF | TGCGCCAGCAGATACCGACAGGACCGAACTAATGAAAAACTGTTTTTT
TRBJ2-5 | TRBV6-5 | NA | NA | CASSYSTGRETQYF | TGTGCCAGCAGTTACTCCACAGGGCGGGAGACCCAGTACTTC
TRBJ2-7 | TRBV7-8 | NA | NA | CASSLAFGTLYEQYF | TGTGCCAGCAGCTTAGCGTTCGGGACCCTCTACGAGCAGTACTTC
TRBJ2-1 | TRBV7-6 | TRBD2 | NA | CASSSPLTSGKNEQFF | TGTGCCAGCAGCTCGCCGCTGACTAGCGGGAAAAATGAGCAGTTCTTC
TRBJ2-7 | TRBV7-2 | TRBD1 | NA | CASSLGTGANYEQYF | TGTGCCAGCAGCTTAGGAACAGGGGCGAACTACGAGCAGTACTTC
TRBJ2-1 | TRBV5-1 | NA | NA | CASSQSSYNEQFF | TGCGCCAGCAGTCAGAGCTCCTACAATGAGCAGTTCTTC
TRBJ2-1 | TRBV30 | TRBD2 | NA | CAWSVGSSGFYNEQFF | TGTGCCTGGAGTGTAGGGTCTAGCGGGTTCTACAATGAGCAGTTCTTC
TRBJ2-5 | TRBV2 | NA | NA | CASSEAFGGTQYF | TGTGCCAGCAGTGAAGCGTTTGGGGGGACCCAGTACTTC
TRBJ2-2 | TRBV30 | NA | once | CAWSVRGPGELFF | TGTGCCTGGAGTGTAAGGGGCCCCGGGGAGCTGTTTTTT
TRBJ1-2 | TRBV18 | TRBD1 | NA | CASSPTDRGYGYTF | TGTGCCAGCTCACCAACGGACAGGGGTTATGGCTACACCTTC
TRBJ2-7 | TRBV13 | NA | NA | CASSSPGPLRIHEQYF | TGTGCCAGCAGCTCTCCGGGACCCCTAAGGATCCACGAGCAGTACTTC
TRBJ2-1 | TRBV7-7 | TRBD2 | NA | CASSPTPASGRVAEQFF | TGTGCCAGCAGCCCAACCCCGGCTAGCGGGAGGGTGGCGGAGCAGTTCTTC
TRBJ1-1 | TRBV28 | TRBD1 | NA | CASSLWRGQGMTEAFF | TGTGCCAGCAGTTTATGGAGGGGACAGGGGATGACTGAAGCTTTCTTT
TRBJ1-5 | TRBV4-3 | TRBD1 | NA | CASSHGTVSNQPQHF | TGCGCCAGCAGCCACGGGACAGTAAGCAATCAGCCCCAGCATTTT
TRBJ1-5 | TRBV28 | NA | NA | CASSLTRVNQPQHF | TGTGCCAGCAGTTTAACCAGGGTCAATCAGCCCCAGCATTTT